This record looks at one TCR beta chain sequence and its context. Assay: immunoSEQ multiplex PCR; the TCRdb copy retains only in-frame clones and omits some. Of approximately 130,000 clones listed, less than 90% are singletons. Participants came from 24 US areas, aged about 18 to 89 years. Cohort allocation depended upon clinical history that participants reported. The sample originates from a study of blood T cell repertoires in COVID-19. In the study overall: Italy, Spain and the United States were the sources of the convalescent and acute COVID-19 samples. Nucleic acid was either cDNA or gDNA, and it came from T cells, B-cell-depleted T cells, or PBMCs.

This receptor was taken from a man aged 25 to 40 who had recovered from COVID-19. The sequenced material came from PBMCs or T cells enriched from blood (not recorded which).

This CDR3 reads CASSFPGGGTRSSYEQYF. The CDR3 DNA reads as TGTGCCAGCAGTTTCCCAGGGGGGGGGACTAGAAGCTCCTACGAGCAGTACTTC. The chain is built from TRBV28 and TRBJ2-7; possibly TRBD2 for D (8 bases). This CDR3 has 18 residues. Trimming shortened V by 3 bases and J by 0 bases, and 21 bases separated the two germline ends. CDR1 and CDR2 from the germline V gene are MDHEN and SYDVKM.